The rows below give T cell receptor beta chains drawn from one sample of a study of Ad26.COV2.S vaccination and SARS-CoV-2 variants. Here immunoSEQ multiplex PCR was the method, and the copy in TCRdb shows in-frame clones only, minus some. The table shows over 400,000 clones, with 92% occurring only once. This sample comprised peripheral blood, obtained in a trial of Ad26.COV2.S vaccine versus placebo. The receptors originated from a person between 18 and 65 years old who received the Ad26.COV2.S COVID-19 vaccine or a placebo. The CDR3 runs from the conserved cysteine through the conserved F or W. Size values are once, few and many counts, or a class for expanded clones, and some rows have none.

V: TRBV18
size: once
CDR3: CASSPDRLAGGEQYF

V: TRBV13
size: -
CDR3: CASSNSPNTEAFF

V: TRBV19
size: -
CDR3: CASSSQQGRGGYTF

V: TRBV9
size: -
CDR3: CASSVEGQGYEQYF

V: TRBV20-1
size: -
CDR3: CSGTEKNIQYF

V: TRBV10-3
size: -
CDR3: CAIGGSYGYTF

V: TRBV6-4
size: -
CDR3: CASSDSIWTGTTGELFF

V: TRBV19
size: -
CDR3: CASSRTESYEQYF

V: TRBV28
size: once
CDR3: CATTFLAGSQETQYF

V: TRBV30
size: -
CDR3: CAWSTAGRSTNEKLFF

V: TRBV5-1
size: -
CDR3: CASSTGLGVVWYEQYF

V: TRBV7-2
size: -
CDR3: CASSLDPNEKLFF

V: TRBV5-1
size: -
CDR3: CASSLASGETQYF

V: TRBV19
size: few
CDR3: CASTPGTGDVSPLHF

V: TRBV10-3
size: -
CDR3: CAISEGPGEAFF

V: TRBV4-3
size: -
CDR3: CASSLLRARGTQYF

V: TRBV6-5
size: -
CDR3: CASSRQGYGGYTF

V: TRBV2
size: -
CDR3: CASSDKQGAVSDTQYF

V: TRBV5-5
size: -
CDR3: CASSLAGTGLYEQYF

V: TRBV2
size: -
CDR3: CARGGPQTLNEQFF

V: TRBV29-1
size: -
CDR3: CSVARGRLDSTEAFF

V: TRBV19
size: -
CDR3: CASSGLAGANQETQYF

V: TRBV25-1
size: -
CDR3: CASSDGGHEQYF

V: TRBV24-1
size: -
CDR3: CATSDGSREQYF

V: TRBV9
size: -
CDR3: CASSVVWGSEAFF

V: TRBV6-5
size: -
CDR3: CASRSGSFYEQYF

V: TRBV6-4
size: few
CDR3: CASSEWAGGAYEQYF

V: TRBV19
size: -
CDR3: CASSMEGGGEQFF

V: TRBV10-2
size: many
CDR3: CASSIERGGFSETQYF

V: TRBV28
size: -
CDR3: CASSLREALHF

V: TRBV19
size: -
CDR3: CASSIGTVYFGTNEKLFF

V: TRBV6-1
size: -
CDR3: CASSGGVFSLQRSSYEQYF

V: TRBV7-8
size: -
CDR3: CASSFRTGGDNQPQHF

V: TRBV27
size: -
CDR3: CASSQSNQPQHF

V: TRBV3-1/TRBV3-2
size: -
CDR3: CASSPHTGTGYNEQFF

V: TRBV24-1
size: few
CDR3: CATSGSGTDNQPQHF

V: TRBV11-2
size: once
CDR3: CASSSRGHQLYYEQYF

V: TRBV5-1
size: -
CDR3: CASSFDKNYGYTF

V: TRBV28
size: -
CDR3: CASSRGQPQETQYF

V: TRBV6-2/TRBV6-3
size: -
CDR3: CASSYVTSGLNNEQFF

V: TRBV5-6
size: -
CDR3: CASSAGSGLRTDTQYF

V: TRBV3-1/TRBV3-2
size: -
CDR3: CASSQDLPGAQFGYTF

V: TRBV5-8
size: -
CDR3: CASSSERGGRPFSNEQFF

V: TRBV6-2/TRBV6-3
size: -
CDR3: CASSYSTDMNTEAFF

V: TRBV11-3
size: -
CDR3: CASSLEASSYNEQFF

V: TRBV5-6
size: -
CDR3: CASRQPNTGELFF

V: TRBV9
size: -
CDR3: CASSVRPGKETQYF

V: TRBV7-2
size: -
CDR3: CASSLSSGSRTEAFF

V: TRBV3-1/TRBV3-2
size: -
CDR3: CASSHPGQGIRGDSPLHF

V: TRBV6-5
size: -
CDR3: CASSLEVGISPLHF

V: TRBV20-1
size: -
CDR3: CSARLLETQYF

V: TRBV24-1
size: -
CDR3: CATQGADWDSPLHF

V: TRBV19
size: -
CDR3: CASSIVTGFDGNTIYF

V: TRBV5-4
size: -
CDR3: CASSIPGTGELFF

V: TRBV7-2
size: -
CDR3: CASSSQDRPIWGYTF

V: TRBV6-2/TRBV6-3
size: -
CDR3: CASSYFGGYEQYF

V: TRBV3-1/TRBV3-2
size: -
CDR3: CASTGGFMNTEAFF

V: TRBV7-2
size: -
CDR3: CASSPYRRDRAETQYF

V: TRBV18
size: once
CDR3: CASSRWTEETQYF

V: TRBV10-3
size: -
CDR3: CALKASGGNEQFF